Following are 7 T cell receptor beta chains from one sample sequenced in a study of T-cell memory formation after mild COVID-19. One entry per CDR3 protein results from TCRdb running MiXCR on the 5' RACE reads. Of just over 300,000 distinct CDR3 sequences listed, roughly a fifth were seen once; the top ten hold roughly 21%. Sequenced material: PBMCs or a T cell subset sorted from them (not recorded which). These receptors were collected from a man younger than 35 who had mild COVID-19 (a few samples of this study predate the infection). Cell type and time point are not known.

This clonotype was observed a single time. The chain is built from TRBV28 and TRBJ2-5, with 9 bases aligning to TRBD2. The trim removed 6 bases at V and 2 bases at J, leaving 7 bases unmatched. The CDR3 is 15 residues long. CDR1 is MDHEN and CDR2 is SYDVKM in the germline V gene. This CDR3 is CASRPGTSKQETQYF. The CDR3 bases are TGTGCCAGCAGACCTGGGACTAGCAAACAAGAGACCCAGTACTTC.

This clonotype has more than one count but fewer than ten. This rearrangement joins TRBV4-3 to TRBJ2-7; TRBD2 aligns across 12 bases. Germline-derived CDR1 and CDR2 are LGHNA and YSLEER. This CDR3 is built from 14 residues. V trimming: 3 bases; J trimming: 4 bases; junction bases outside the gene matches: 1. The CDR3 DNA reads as TGCGCCAGCAGCCAGGGACTAGCGGGTTACGAGCAGTACTTC. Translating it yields CASSQGLAGYEQYF.

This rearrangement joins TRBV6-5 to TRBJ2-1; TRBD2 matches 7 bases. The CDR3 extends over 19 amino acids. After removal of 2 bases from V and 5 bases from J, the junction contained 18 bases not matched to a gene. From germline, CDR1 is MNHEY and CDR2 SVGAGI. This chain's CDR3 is CASSYGTGWGGEAHNEQFF. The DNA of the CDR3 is TGTGCCAGCAGTTACGGGACGGGATGGGGAGGGGAGGCCCACAATGAGCAGTTCTTC.

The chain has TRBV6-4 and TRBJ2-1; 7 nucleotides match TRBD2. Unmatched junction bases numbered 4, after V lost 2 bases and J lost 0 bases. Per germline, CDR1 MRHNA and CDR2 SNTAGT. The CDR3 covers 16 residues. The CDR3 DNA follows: TGTGCCAGCAGTGACGAGCGGGGCCTCTCCTACAATGAGCAGTTCTTC. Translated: CASSDERGLSYNEQFF.

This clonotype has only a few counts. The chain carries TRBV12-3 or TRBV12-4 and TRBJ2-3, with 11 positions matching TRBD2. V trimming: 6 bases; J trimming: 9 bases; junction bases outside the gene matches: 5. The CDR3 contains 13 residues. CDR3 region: CASRRRLAGTQYF. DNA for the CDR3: TGTGCCAGCAGACGCCGACTAGCGGGGACGCAGTATTTT.

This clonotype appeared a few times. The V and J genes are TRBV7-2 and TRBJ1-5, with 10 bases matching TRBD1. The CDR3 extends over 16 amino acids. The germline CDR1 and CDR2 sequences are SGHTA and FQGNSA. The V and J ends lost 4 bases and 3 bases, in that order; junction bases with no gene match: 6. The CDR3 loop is CASSYTGTGANQPQHF. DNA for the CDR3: TGTGCCAGCAGCTATACCGGGACAGGGGCCAATCAGCCCCAGCATTTT. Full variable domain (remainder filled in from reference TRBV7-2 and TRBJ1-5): GAGVSQSPSNKVTEKGKDVELRCDPISGHTALYWYRQSLGQGLEFLIYFQGNSAPDKSGLPSDRFSAERTGGSVSTLTIQRTQQEDSAVYLCASSYTGTGANQPQHFGDGTRLSIL.

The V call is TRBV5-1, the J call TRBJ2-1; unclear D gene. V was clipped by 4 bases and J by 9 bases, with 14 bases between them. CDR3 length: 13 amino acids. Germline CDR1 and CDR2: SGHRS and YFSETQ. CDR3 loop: CASSRPAAGEQFF. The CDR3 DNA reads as TGCGCCAGCAGCCGGCCGGCGGCCGGTGAGCAGTTCTTC.